This section outlines one T cell receptor beta chain sequence together with its context. This sample is drawn from a study of T cell responses to AZD1222 COVID-19 vaccine. As for the study in general: Samples with a second dose at about 4 or about 12 weeks were pooled together.

TCRdb's copy holds only in-frame clones and misses some; the assay was immunoSEQ multiplex PCR. This table has roughly 190,000 clones, roughly 92% appearing once. Unmatched junction bases numbered 5, after V lost 5 bases and J lost 1 base. CDR3 length: 16 residues. CDR1 is MNHEY and CDR2 is SVGEGT in the germline V gene. The receptor was derived from an adult in good health. Here the sequenced sample was peripheral blood, taken on day 0 of AZD1222 vaccination. This rearrangement joins TRBV6-2 or TRBV6-3 to TRBJ2-3; 11 bases match TRBD2. CDR3 sequence: CASSPLAGARTDTQYF. CDR3 nucleotides: TGTGCCAGCAGTCCACTAGCGGGGGCCCGCACAGATACGCAGTATTTT.